The T cell receptor beta chain described here comes from a study of cytomegalovirus exposure and HLA in healthy donors. Broader study findings: Rare TCR sequences dominated, though some public TCRs recurred in many donors. Indistinguishable V segments, including TRBV6-2 and TRBV6-3, were excluded.

Comments on this clone: No antigen is known for it.

The J segment lost 2 bases and the V segment lost 4 bases, leaving 9 bases of the junction unmatched. The CDR3 length is 15 residues. Looked up from germline, CDR1 is GTSNPN and CDR2 is SVGIG (reference sequence). Primers for the PCR totalled 60 Vbeta and 13 Jbeta. Generated by immunoSEQ multiplex PCR, the TCRdb table keeps only in-frame clones and is missing some. The sample contains more than 75,000 clones, more than 75% of which appear only once. At the time of sampling, donors were nominally healthy, though unrecorded immune exposures were likely. The sequence was obtained from a woman in her 40s in good health and CMV-seronegative. The V call is TRBV30, the J call TRBJ2-5; 8 positions agree with TRBD2. Specimen: PBMCs. The CDR3, as DNA: TGTGCCTGGACCTTCGGGGGGGGGCGGCAAGAGACCCAGTACTTC. This translates into CAWTFGGGRQETQYF.